This T cell receptor beta chain was sequenced in a study of T-cell memory formation after mild COVID-19. Background on the study: TCR clusters showed largely donor specificity. Study observations and caveats: CD8+ contracting clones occupied EMRA, while CD4+ ones occupied mainly CM and EM. Day 15 to 85 contracting clones showed balanced CD4/CD8; day 15 to 37 expanders favored CD4+.

Comment on this clonotype: The antigen remains unidentified.

The authors produced TCR alpha and TCR beta cDNA libraries with sample barcodes and UMIs by 5'RACE using constant-segment primers. TCRdb ran MiXCR on the 5' RACE reads and lists one entry per CDR3 protein. Of some 300,000 distinct CDR3 sequences in the sample, 20% to 25% were seen once. This CDR3 has 13 amino acids. V lost 7 bases to trimming and J lost 5 bases; unmatched junction nucleotides: 7. Germline V gene sequence: CDR1 MNHEY, CDR2 SVGAGI. Sample: PBMCs or a T cell subset sorted from them (not recorded which). This chain links TRBV6-5 with TRBJ2-7; TRBD1 agrees at 8 bases. This sequence originates from a man younger than 35 who had mild COVID-19 (a few samples of this study predate the infection). Cell type and time point are not known. The DNA of the CDR3 is TGTGCCAGCAATGAGGACAGGGAGCACGAGCAGTACTTC. This translates into CASNEDREHEQYF.